The 12 T cell receptor beta chains reported below all come from one sample, sequenced in a study of T-cell memory formation after mild COVID-19. TCRdb called the 5' RACE reads again in MiXCR, with one record for every CDR3 protein. The table shows roughly 100,000 distinct CDR3 sequences, with around 12% occurring only once. Specimen: PBMCs or a T cell subset sorted from them (not recorded which). These receptors all stem from an adult woman who had mild COVID-19 (a few samples of this study predate the infection). Cell type and time point are not known.

The chain uses TRBV9 and TRBJ2-1; the D is unclear. The germline V gene has CDR1 SGDLS and CDR2 YYNGEE. Trimming cost V 3 bases and J 6 bases, with 4 bases left between them. This CDR3 contains 11 residues. This CDR3 reads CASSASNEQFF. CDR3 in DNA: TGTGCCAGCAGCGCCTCCAATGAGCAGTTCTTC. Complete variable domain (other parts from reference TRBV9 and TRBJ2-1): DSGVTQTPKHLITATGQRVTLRCSPRSGDLSVYWYQQSLDQGLQFLIQYYNGEERAKGNILERFSAQQFPDLHSELNLSSLELGDSALYFCASSASNEQFFGPGTRLTVL.

Worth noting for this clonotype: One end of the junction is discordant with germline, which a read error may explain. The rearrangement joins TRBV11-3 to TRBJ2-3; the match to TRBD2 covers 8 bases. The germline CDR1 and CDR2 sequences are SGHNT and YENEEA. This CDR3 is 17 amino acids long. CDR3 nucleotides: TGTGCCAGCAGCTCTGGATCTATAGCGGGAAGCAGAGATACGCAGTATTTT. It yields the protein CASSSGSIAGSRDTQYF.

This clonotype was counted a few times. This chain uses TRBV30 with TRBJ1-5; 9 bases line up with TRBD1. V trimming: 2 bases; J trimming: 3 bases; junction bases outside the gene matches: 5. Germline assignment: CDR1 GTSNPN and CDR2 SVGIG (reference sequence). This CDR3 comprises 15 residues. This CDR3 is CAWSSGTGNNQPQHF. The CDR3 coding sequence is TGTGCCTGGAGTTCCGGGACAGGGAACAATCAGCCCCAGCATTTT.

In this sample, this clonotype turned up many times. This sequence joins TRBV2 and TRBJ2-7; the D gene is possibly TRBD2 (5 bases). Per the germline V gene, CDR1 is SNHLY and CDR2 is FYNNEI. With 0 bases removed from V and 3 bases from J, the gap between germline ends came to 9 bases. This CDR3 region has 14 residues. DNA of the CDR3: TGTGCCAGCAGTGAAGCGCTTGACTACTACGAGCAGTACTTC. Protein product: CASSEALDYYEQYF.

This clonotype appeared many times. The rearrangement links TRBV7-2 to TRBJ2-7, with D perhaps TRBD2 (6 bases). The germline gives CDR1 SGHTA, CDR2 FQGNSA. Trimming cost V 2 bases and J 5 bases, with 16 bases left between them. This CDR3 contains 15 residues. This CDR3 reads CASSLLGGGFDEQYF. The CDR3 DNA reads TGTGCCAGCAGCTTACTAGGTGGGGGGTTCGACGAGCAGTACTTC.

The J gene is TRBJ2-2, the V gene TRBV29-1; D tentatively fits TRBD1 or TRBD2 (5 bases each). The V and J ends lost 3 bases and 7 bases respectively, with 15 bases between them. Germline lookup yields CDR1 SQVTM and CDR2 ANQGSEA. The CDR3 runs to 14 residues. CDR3 residues: CSVDWDGAGGELFF. CDR3 bases: TGCAGCGTTGATTGGGACGGTGCAGGCGGGGAGCTGTTTTTT.

This chain links TRBV4-2 with TRBJ2-3; D is tentatively TRBD1 or TRBD2 (5 bases each). CDR3 length equals 16 residues. V was pared by 3 bases and J by 2 bases, with 15 bases between. Germline V CDR1 and CDR2: LGHNA, YNFKEQ. CDR3 protein: CASSHGDVQSTDTQYF. The CDR3 bases are TGTGCCAGCAGCCATGGGGACGTCCAGTCCACAGATACGCAGTATTTT.

This clonotype was seen only a few times. The chain joins TRBV6-1 to TRBJ2-1, with D uncertain. CDR1 is MNHNS, CDR2 SASEGT, per germline. Between the trimmed V and J ends, which lost 8 bases and 8 bases, there was a span of 7 bases. The CDR3 sequence is 10 residues long. The DNA of the CDR3 is TGTGCCAGCGCTTGGGATGAGCAGTTCTTC. Translated, it gives CASAWDEQFF.

The V gene is TRBV29-1, the J gene TRBJ2-1, with 9 bases identical to TRBD1. Germline V gives CDR1 SQVTM, CDR2 ANQGSEA. The CDR3 totals 15 residues. Trimming took 4 bases from V and 6 from J; bases not matched to a gene: 10. CDR3 coding DNA: TGCAGCGTTGGAGGGTACAGGGGGCTCGCCAATGAGCAGTTCTTC. It is translated as CSVGGYRGLANEQFF.

This clonotype was seen a few times. V and J are TRBV7-9 and TRBJ2-2; tentatively, D is TRBD2 (7 bases). Germline V CDR1 and CDR2: SEHNR, FQNEAQ (reference sequence). V lost 7 bases, J lost 0 bases, and 15 bases lay in between. CDR3 length: 16 amino acids. The CDR3 is CASTGGPNTNTGELFF. CDR3 nucleotides: TGTGCCAGCACCGGGGGGCCTAACACGAACACCGGGGAGCTGTTTTTT.

V and J are TRBV5-1 and TRBJ2-1; D call uncertain. CDR1 SGHRS and CDR2 YFSETQ come from the germline V gene. Trimming left V 4 bases short and J 8 bases short, with 10 bases between. The CDR3 covers 12 residues. The CDR3 region is CASSMLEHEQFF. For the CDR3, the DNA is TGCGCCAGCAGCATGCTAGAGCATGAGCAGTTCTTC.

V gene TRBV7-8 combines with J gene TRBJ1-2; D uncertain. V shed 4 bases and J shed 3 bases, with 15 bases lying between them. From germline, CDR1 is SGHVS and CDR2 FQNEAQ. The CDR3 loop spans 15 amino acids. The CDR3 DNA reads TGTGCCAGCAGCTACTACTCCGGCCGGGACTATGGCTACACCTTC. It translates to CASSYYSGRDYGYTF.